This T cell receptor (beta chain) was sequenced during a study of post-analysis software for immune sequencing data. About the research overall: Relapsing-remitting, secondary progressive and progressive-relapsing forms made up the multiple sclerosis disease courses.

Unique molecular identifiers tagged the TCR beta cDNA libraries. The T cell input of roughly 0.9 to 10 million gave around 540,000 cDNA molecules. One entry per CDR3 protein, called by TCRdb with MiXCR from the PCR reads. This table holds about 770,000 distinct CDR3 sequences, about 43% found once. Overall study results and limits: The study found significantly lower normalized Chao1 diversity in multiple sclerosis patients than in controls. The F measure placed samples prepared in the same batch into strongly shared clusters. Included in a set of roughly five TRBV segments more frequent in patients than controls were TRBV5-6, TRBV5-1 and TRBV20-1.

Of note for this clonotype: Its antigen is not known.

J was trimmed by 13 bases and V by 6 bases; bases with no gene match: 18. This CDR3 is built from 15 residues. The clonotype was recovered from a girl aged 10 to 17 with multiple sclerosis. The material sequenced was blood. This chain uses TRBV12-3 or TRBV12-4 with TRBJ2-1; TRBD1 agrees at 7 bases. CDR3 nucleotide sequence: TGTGCCAGCAGCCCTACCGGGACAGCCCCAGAGACCCAGTTCTTC. Translating gives CASSPTGTAPETQFF.